One sample yielded the 21 T cell receptor beta chains listed below, sequenced in a study of blood T cell repertoires in COVID-19. TCRdb's table, derived via immunoSEQ multiplex PCR, lists solely in-frame clones and lacks some. The data contain almost 250,000 clones, more than 85% of them singletons. The material sequenced was PBMCs or T cells enriched from blood (not recorded which). The origin of the receptors is a woman in her 50s who had recovered from COVID-19.

The table lists this clone with a few counts. V usage is TRBV6-5 and J usage is TRBJ1-1; D unresolved. CDR1 is MNHEY and CDR2 is SVGAGI in the germline V gene. This CDR3 region has 11 residues. V lost 10 bases, J lost 0 bases, and 6 bases lay in between. Here the CDR3 DNA reads TGTGCCACCGAGTTGAACACTGAAGCTTTCTTT. It encodes CATELNTEAFF.

This clone qualifies as medium-sized (0.01 to 0.1%). V and J are TRBV5-1 and TRBJ1-1; a weak D match, TRBD1 (6 bases). Trimming stripped 0 bases from V and 5 bases from J, with 14 bases between. CDR3 length: 15 residues. Germline lookup yields CDR1 SGHRS and CDR2 YFSETQ. The CDR3 region has the DNA TGCGCCAGCAGCTTGGAAGGGGCAGGGGTAACTGAAGCTTTCTTT. As protein: CASSLEGAGVTEAFF. Variable domain in full (rest from reference TRBV5-1 and TRBJ1-1): KAGVTQTPRYLIKTRGQQVTLSCSPISGHRSVSWYQQTPGQGLQFLFEYFSETQRNKGNFPGRFSGRQFSNSRSEMNVSTLELGDSALYLCASSLEGAGVTEAFFGQGTRLTVV.

The genes are TRBV28 and TRBJ2-1; 8 bases fit TRBD2. Germline V gives CDR1 MDHEN, CDR2 SYDVKM. This CDR3 has 12 amino acids. V dropped 8 bases and J dropped 10; count of bases not matched to a gene: 7. CDR3 amino acids: CASAPGGGEQFF. DNA for the CDR3: TGTGCCAGCGCCCCGGGCGGGGGGGAGCAGTTCTTC.

The rearrangement uses TRBV5-6 and TRBJ2-5; D may be TRBD2 (6 bases). This CDR3 is 14 amino acids long. V lost 6 bases and J lost 4, with 16 bases in between. CDR1 and CDR2 (germline): SGHDT, YYEEEE. CDR3 sequence: CASNFGMEGETQYF. CDR3 coding DNA: TGTGCCAGCAACTTTGGTATGGAGGGAGAGACCCAGTACTTC.

J is TRBJ1-2 and V is TRBV19; 8 nucleotides align to TRBD1. The CDR3 extends over 13 amino acids. J lost 6 bases, V lost 4 bases, and 4 bases had no gene match. CDR1 is LNHDA, CDR2 SQIVND, per germline (reference sequence). The CDR3 coding sequence is TGTGCCAGTAGTAGGACAGGGCAGGATGGCTACACCTTC. It translates to CASSRTGQDGYTF.

This chain links TRBV19 with TRBJ1-2; D possibly corresponds to TRBD1 (6 bases). V gave up 1 base and J gave up 4 bases, with 13 bases separating them. The CDR3 is 15 amino acids. The V gene's germline CDR1 is LNHDA and CDR2 SQIVND (reference sequence). CDR3 nucleotides: TGTGCCAGTAGTATAGGAACAGGGCATAGCTATGGCTACACCTTC. Its translation is CASSIGTGHSYGYTF. The full variable domain, rest sourced from reference TRBV19 and TRBJ1-2, is DGGITQSPKYLFRKEGQNVTLSCEQNLNHDAMYWYRQDPGQGLRLIYYSQIVNDFQKGDIAEGYSVSREKKESFPLTVTSAQKNPTAFYLCASSIGTGHSYGYTFGSGTRLTVV.

The CDR3 reads CASTGQGGITEAFF. CDR3 bases: TGTGCCAGCACAGGACAGGGAGGAATCACTGAAGCTTTCTTT. The chain employs TRBV6-5 and TRBJ1-1, with TRBD1 matching over 8 bases. J gave up 4 bases and V 7 bases, and 8 bases lay outside the gene matches. Germline V gene data show CDR1 as MNHEY and CDR2 as SVGAGI. The CDR3 consists of 14 residues.

The rearrangement joins TRBV25-1 to TRBJ1-1, with D tentatively TRBD1 (5 bases). V lost 8 bases and J 3 bases, leaving 13 bases between the germline ends. The length of the CDR3 is 13 residues. The germline CDR1 and CDR2 sequences are MGHDK and SYGVNS. The CDR3 sequence is CASYPGGDTEAFF. The DNA for the CDR3 is TGTGCCAGCTACCCAGGAGGGGACACTGAAGCTTTCTTT.

The chain recombines TRBV7-9 with TRBJ2-1; 7 bases fit TRBD2. The CDR3 consists of 18 residues. The junction had 14 bases not matched to a gene; V was cut back by 4 bases and J by 2 bases. Per the germline V gene, CDR1 is SEHNR and CDR2 is FQNEAQ (reference sequence). CDR3 sequence (DNA): TGTGCCAGCAGCTCTCAAGCGGCTAGCGGTAGGACCTACAATGAGCAGTTCTTC. Protein sequence: CASSSQAASGRTYNEQFF.

The J gene is TRBJ2-7, the V gene TRBV28, with D maybe TRBD2 (6 bases). The germline V gene has CDR1 MDHEN and CDR2 SYDVKM. V gave up 4 bases and J gave up 2 bases, with 21 bases separating them. The CDR3 covers 17 residues. CDR3 sequence: CASSSVPGGDTTYEQYF. In DNA, the CDR3 is TGTGCCAGCAGTTCAGTTCCGGGCGGGGATACAACCTACGAGCAGTACTTC. The entire variable domain, with the rest obtained from reference TRBV28 and TRBJ2-7, is as follows: DVKVTQSSRYLVKRTGEKVFLECVQDMDHENMFWYRQDPGLGLRLIYFSYDVKMKEKGDIPEGYSVSREKKERFSLILESASTNQTSMYLCASSSVPGGDTTYEQYFGPGTRLTVT.

This clone was seen only once. The sample contains more than one DNA sequence encoding this CDR3. This chain links TRBV5-1 with TRBJ1-2; weak D call: TRBD1 (5 bases). Per germline, CDR1 SGHRS and CDR2 YFSETQ. The CDR3 is made up of 14 amino acids. V lost 2 bases and J lost 2, with 10 bases in between. As DNA, the CDR3 is TGCGCCAGCAGCTTAGGGGATATCAACTATGGCTACACCTTC. It yields the protein CASSLGDINYGYTF.

This chain uses TRBV2 with TRBJ1-5; 7 bases agree with TRBD1. Per the germline V gene, CDR1 is SNHLY and CDR2 is FYNNEI. There are 15 residues in the CDR3. V lost 4 bases, J lost 4 bases, and 7 bases stayed unmatched. The CDR3 DNA sequence: TGTGCCAGCAGTGGGTCAGGGGGTAAAAATCAGCCCCAGCATTTT. Amino acid sequence: CASSGSGGKNQPQHF.

The chain links TRBV27 to TRBJ2-1, with 9 bases that match TRBD2. With V trimmed by 3 bases and J by 8 bases, 11 bases remained unmatched. The CDR3 loop spans 16 amino acids. In germline, CDR1 is MNHEY, CDR2 SMNVEV (reference sequence). The CDR3 DNA sequence: TGTGCCAGCAGTTTCATTTCGGTAGCGGGAGTTGATGAGCAGTTCTTC. Protein product: CASSFISVAGVDEQFF.

The V gene is TRBV3-1 (or the pseudogene TRBV3-2), the J gene TRBJ2-5; TRBD2 matches at 15 bases. V lost 3 bases and J lost 5; bases outside the gene matches: 10. CDR1 and CDR2 (germline): LGHDT, YNNKEL (reference sequence). The CDR3 covers 18 residues. CDR3 sequence: CASSQPRTSGRAGETQYF. The CDR3 bases are TGTGCCAGCAGCCAGCCTAGGACTAGCGGGAGGGCAGGGGAGACCCAGTACTTC.

The chain links TRBV14 to TRBJ2-5, with TRBD1 matching 9 bases. After removal of 7 bases from V and 4 bases from J, the junction contained 13 bases not matched to a gene. Germline V gene sequence: CDR1 SGHDN, CDR2 FVKESK. The CDR3 has 16 amino acids. In DNA, the CDR3 is TGTGCCAGCAATTTCGCCGGGACAGGGATTGGAGAGACCCAGTACTTC. This translates into CASNFAGTGIGETQYF.

This clone has only a few counts. J is TRBJ2-1 and V is TRBV9, with 11 nucleotides matching TRBD2. The germline gives CDR1 SGDLS, CDR2 YYNGEE. V was clipped by 4 bases and J by 0 bases; unmatched bases: 12. The CDR3 loop spans 19 amino acids. The DNA for the CDR3 is TGTGCCAGCAGCACGAAGGGTCGACTAGCGGGAATCTCCTACAATGAGCAGTTCTTC. It translates to CASSTKGRLAGISYNEQFF.

V gene TRBV6-8 combines with J gene TRBJ2-2; D gene uncertain. V lost 8 bases and J 6 bases, leaving 4 bases between the germline ends. Germline assignment: CDR1 MNHGY and CDR2 SAAAGT. The CDR3 contains 10 residues. As DNA, the CDR3 is TGTGCCAGCCGAGCCGGGGAGCTGTTTTTT. It specifies CASRAGELFF.

This clone occurred a few times. The chain uses TRBV4-1 and TRBJ2-1; possibly TRBD2 for D (6 bases). Trimming stripped 7 bases from V and 5 bases from J, with 18 bases between. The germline CDR1 and CDR2 sequences are MGHRA and YSYEKL. CDR3 length: 15 residues. The CDR3 DNA is TGCGCCAGCACCCCAGAAACTAGCAGCCACAATGAGCAGTTCTTC. Translating gives CASTPETSSHNEQFF.

The chain is built from TRBV27 and TRBJ1-5; the match to TRBD1 covers 12 bases. Germline V lookup: CDR1 MNHEY, CDR2 SMNVEV (reference sequence). V shed 5 bases and J 10 bases; nucleotides not matched to a gene: 9. The CDR3 contains 15 residues. CDR3 residues: CASSVTGTGGFPQHF. In DNA form, the CDR3 reads TGTGCCAGCAGTGTAACCGGGACAGGGGGCTTCCCCCAGCATTTT.

The genes are TRBV6-5 and TRBJ2-7; 9 bases are a match to TRBD1. J gave up 2 bases and V 6 bases, and 2 bases lay outside the gene matches. The CDR3 loop spans 13 amino acids. The germline V gene has CDR1 MNHEY and CDR2 SVGAGI. The CDR3 is CASRRTGAYEQYF. In DNA form, the CDR3 reads TGTGCCAGCAGACGGACAGGGGCCTACGAGCAGTACTTC.

This chain joins TRBV5-1 and TRBJ2-5; possible D gene TRBD1, 6 bases. The CDR3 loop spans 16 amino acids. CDR1 and CDR2 (germline): SGHRS, YFSETQ. With 0 bases removed from V and 2 bases from J, the gap between germline ends came to 14 bases. CDR3 nucleotide sequence: TGCGCCAGCAGCTTGGCCAGGGGTCCCGTACAAGAGACCCAGTACTTC. Its translation: CASSLARGPVQETQYF. Variable domain in full (rest from reference TRBV5-1 and TRBJ2-5): KAGVTQTPRYLIKTRGQQVTLSCSPISGHRSVSWYQQTPGQGLQFLFEYFSETQRNKGNFPGRFSGRQFSNSRSEMNVSTLELGDSALYLCASSLARGPVQETQYFGPGTRLLVL.